The 10 T cell receptor beta chains in this list originate from one sample, sequenced in a study of blood T cell repertoires in COVID-19. The assay was immunoSEQ multiplex PCR, and TCRdb's table has in-frame clones only and misses some. The repertoire holds approximately 230,000 clones, with 80% to 90% as singletons. The sequenced sample was PBMCs or T cells enriched from blood (not recorded which). The receptor source for this set is a man aged 40-50 years who had recovered from COVID-19.

The chain has TRBV7-9 and TRBJ2-1; no clear D. Germline CDR1 and CDR2: SEHNR and FQNEAQ (reference sequence). The CDR3 has 13 amino acids. Trimming shortened V by 6 bases and J by 5 bases, and 11 bases separated the two germline ends. DNA for the CDR3: TGTGCCAGCAGGACCACGGGTCACAATGAGCAGTTCTTC. It specifies CASRTTGHNEQFF.

The chain links TRBV3-1 (or the pseudogene TRBV3-2) to TRBJ2-6; 11 bases fit TRBD1. Germline CDR1 and CDR2: LGHDT and YNNKEL (reference sequence). V lost 3 bases and J lost 3; bases outside the gene matches: 7. The CDR3 is made up of 18 amino acids. CDR3 residues: CASSHSPDRGLGANVLTF. The DNA for the CDR3 is TGTGCCAGCAGCCACTCCCCGGACAGGGGGCTTGGGGCCAACGTCCTGACTTTC.

This clone is medium-sized in the sample. The chain uses TRBV30 and TRBJ1-3; D unclear. The CDR3 runs 15 residues. Germline V gene sequence: CDR1 GTSNPN, CDR2 SVGIG (reference sequence). Trimming took off 0 bases at V and 0 bases at J, with 9 bases between the two ends. Here the CDR3 reads CAWSVLSFSGNTIYF. CDR3 nucleotide sequence: TGTGCCTGGAGTGTACTAAGCTTCTCTGGAAACACCATATATTTT.

The gene calls are TRBV14 and TRBJ2-5; 7 nucleotides line up with TRBD2. The CDR3 loop spans 15 amino acids. Germline CDR1 and CDR2: SGHDN and FVKESK. Germline trimming cut 2 bases from V and 4 bases from J; bases unmatched to any gene: 7. The CDR3 region is CASSQPGLTRETQYF. DNA of the CDR3: TGTGCCAGCAGCCAACCGGGACTAACGCGAGAGACCCAGTACTTC.

This clone was counted a few times. The V gene is TRBV7-2, the J gene TRBJ2-6; possibly TRBD1 for D (6 bases). The CDR3 has 15 amino acids. CDR1 and CDR2 (germline): SGHTA, FQGNSA. Trimming took 5 bases from V and 3 from J, leaving 11 bases between them. The CDR3 sequence is CASSLQGGGANVLTF. The CDR3 nucleotides are TGTGCCAGCAGCCTACAGGGTGGTGGGGCCAACGTCCTGACTTTC.

The rearrangement uses TRBV7-3 and TRBJ1-6; D unclear. Between the trimmed V and J ends, which lost 1 base and 7 bases, there was a span of 11 bases. The germline V gene encodes CDR1 SGHTA and CDR2 FQGTGA. This CDR3 spans 15 amino acids. CDR3 DNA: TGTGCCAGCAGCTTAATATCAGGAAAGAATTCACCCCTCCACTTT. Translating gives CASSLISGKNSPLHF.

The chain joins TRBV7-6 to TRBJ1-1, with D tentatively TRBD1 (5 bases). The CDR3 is made up of 14 amino acids. Trimming left V 2 bases short and J 5 bases short, with 12 bases between. CDR1 is SGHVS and CDR2 is FNYEAQ in the germline V gene. The CDR3 here is CASSLTWGATEAFF. In nucleotides, the CDR3 is TGTGCCAGCAGCTTAACGTGGGGCGCGACTGAAGCTTTCTTT.

The gene calls are TRBV7-9 and TRBJ1-2; perhaps TRBD1 as D (5 bases). Germline CDR1 is SEHNR and CDR2 is FQNEAQ (reference sequence). Trimming removed 4 bases at V and 8 bases at J, with 11 bases between. CDR3 length: 12 residues. The CDR3 bases are TGTGCCAGCAGCTCGACAGAAAGCGGCTACACCTTC. This encodes CASSSTESGYTF.

The chain has TRBV6-5 and TRBJ2-1; 9 bases align to TRBD2. The V gene end was trimmed by 7 bases and the J gene end by 5 bases; junction bases not matched to a gene: 6. The CDR3 extends over 14 amino acids. Looked up from germline, CDR1 is MNHEY and CDR2 is SVGAGI. The CDR3: CASISGGPNNEQFF. The DNA for the CDR3 is TGTGCCAGCATTAGCGGGGGACCCAACAATGAGCAGTTCTTC.

The gene calls are TRBV10-3 and TRBJ1-6; TRBD1 matches at 8 bases. Per the germline V gene, CDR1 is ENHRY and CDR2 is SYGVKD. The CDR3 length is 13 residues. V lost 6 bases to trimming and J lost 7 bases; unmatched junction nucleotides: 2. Written as DNA, the CDR3 is TGTGCCATCAGGGGACAGGTAAATTCACCCCTCCACTTT. It codes for CAIRGQVNSPLHF.